This T cell receptor (beta chain) was sequenced during a study of blood T cell repertoires in COVID-19. The table came from immunoSEQ multiplex PCR; TCRdb's copy has only in-frame clones and leaves some out. This sample has roughly 260,000 clones; roughly four fifths occur once, and the top ten carry approximately 4.8%. Germline V gives CDR1 MNHEY, CDR2 SVGEGT. The CDR3 is 15 residues long. The V gene lost 3 bases and the J gene lost 1 base, with 10 bases spanning the gap. The material sequenced was peripheral blood. This receptor was taken from a woman in her 70s with acute or convalescent COVID-19. The genes are TRBV6-2 or TRBV6-3 and TRBJ1-5; weak D call: TRBD1 (6 bases). The chain's CDR3 is CASSYDGQSNQPQHF. The CDR3 DNA reads TGTGCCAGCAGTTATGACGGACAGAGCAATCAGCCCCAGCATTTT.